This T cell receptor beta chain was recorded in a study of cytomegalovirus exposure and HLA in healthy donors. Looking at the study overall: Within the Caucasian-associated ancestry cluster were roughly 79% of the approximately 400 genotyped donors. Points from the study as a whole: It was reported that TCR beta sequences correctly inferred the HLA-A and HLA-B alleles for most subjects.

PCR used 60 Vbeta primers and 13 Jbeta primers. Under the authors' procedure: A follow-up analysis tallied about 88 million unique TCR beta chains, approximately 10 million shared. TCRdb keeps only in-frame clones here, not all; method: immunoSEQ multiplex PCR. V and J calls and clone size follow that table, whereas D and trimming were derived from the DNA. Seen here are some 240,000 clones, about nine tenths observed once, and the top ten hold 1.7%. With respect to this clone: Its antigen remains unidentified. The junction and the germline gene differ at one end; a read error may be behind it.

The CDR3 has 15 residues. The germline V gene encodes CDR1 SGHTA and CDR2 FQGTGA. The sequence derives from a girl aged 2 to 9 in good health and CMV-seronegative. The genes are TRBV7-3 and TRBJ2-7; 11 bases align to TRBD2. The material sequenced was PBMCs. The CDR3 is CASSLTGTSGYEQYF. The DNA of the CDR3 is TGTGCCAGCAGCCTAACCGGGACTAGCGGCTACGAGCAGTACTTC.